This TCR beta chain was sequenced during a study of Ad26.COV2.S vaccination and SARS-CoV-2 variants. In the study overall: Enrollment placed the donor in the COV1001 Ad26.COV2.S trial arm. By the intramuscular route, Ad26.COV2.S was given once, or twice 56 days apart. Study-wide points: People given the vaccine had a wider spike-specific TCR breadth than placebo recipients did.

As for treatment: about 20 received Ad26.COV2.S at low or high dose, single or two shots; roughly five received placebo; per-sample allocation not given. Sampling took place 63 days after the first vaccine or placebo injection. It was an adult aged 18-55 years in Boston who was the donor. Note on this clone: Its antigen is still unknown.

Libraries were prepared by immunoSEQ multiplex PCR; TCRdb keeps only in-frame clonotypes and omits some of them. The table has more than 400,000 clones, around 92% seen once; the top ten hold approximately 1.6%. The CDR3 runs to 16 residues. Trimming removed 0 bases from V and 6 bases from J; junction bases left unmatched: 6. The V gene's germline CDR1 is MGHRA and CDR2 YSYEKL. This TCR came from a person aged 18 to 65 who received the Ad26.COV2.S COVID-19 vaccine or a placebo. The starting material was peripheral blood, obtained in a trial of Ad26.COV2.S vaccine versus placebo. This chain links TRBV4-1 with TRBJ2-2; 8 nucleotides line up with TRBD1. In DNA form, the CDR3 reads TGCGCCAGCAGCCAAGAAGGCAGGGGGCTTGCCGGGGAGCTGTTTTTT. Encoded protein: CASSQEGRGLAGELFF.